Here is one T cell receptor (beta chain) with its context. Its specificity is unknown. Every one of the patients relapsed after autologous stem cell transplantation (brentuximab vedotin exposure was variable). Complete response, partial response or progressive disease constituted the best responses recorded. Sequencing used immunoSEQ multiplex PCR; TCRdb keeps in-frame clones, though not all of them. The sample has approximately 21,000 clones; over 70% are singletons. This specimen comes from a study of PD-1 blockade in classical Hodgkin lymphoma. Points from the study as a whole: For complete responders, baseline diversity was comparable to that of newly diagnosed patients. Unlike CD8+ TCR diversity, which did not rise significantly by C4D1, CD4+ TCR diversity did.

The origin of this receptor is a human donor with classical Hodgkin lymphoma. The material sequenced was peripheral blood mononuclear cells (PBMCs), taken at baseline.

The CDR3 is CASSARAPRTYGYTF. In DNA form, the CDR3 reads TGTGCCAGTAGTGCCAGGGCGCCCCGGACCTATGGCTACACCTTC. The rearrangement joins TRBV19 to TRBJ1-2; D possibly corresponds to TRBD1 (5 bases). V was shortened by 5 bases and J by 4 bases, with 17 bases between the two germline ends. The CDR3 spans 15 residues. The germline V gene encodes CDR1 LNHDA and CDR2 SQIVND (reference sequence).